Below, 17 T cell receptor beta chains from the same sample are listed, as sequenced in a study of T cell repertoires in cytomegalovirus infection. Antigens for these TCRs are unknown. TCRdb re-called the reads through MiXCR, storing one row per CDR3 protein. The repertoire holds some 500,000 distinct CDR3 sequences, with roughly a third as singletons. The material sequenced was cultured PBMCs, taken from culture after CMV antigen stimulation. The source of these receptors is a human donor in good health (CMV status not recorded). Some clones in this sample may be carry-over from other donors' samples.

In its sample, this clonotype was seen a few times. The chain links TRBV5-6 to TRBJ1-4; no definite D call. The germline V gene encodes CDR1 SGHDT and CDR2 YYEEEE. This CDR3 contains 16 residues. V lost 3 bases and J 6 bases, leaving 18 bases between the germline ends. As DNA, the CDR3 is TGTGCCAGCAGCTCAACACAAGGGCCGAAACATGAAAAACTGTTTTTT. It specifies CASSSTQGPKHEKLFF.

CDR3: CASSLGPKGEKLFF. For the CDR3, the DNA is TGTGCCAGCAGCTTAGGCCCGAAGGGTGAAAAACTGTTTTTT. The genes are TRBV7-2 and TRBJ1-4; D unresolved. Trimming removed 1 base at V and 7 bases at J, with 10 bases between. There are 14 residues in the CDR3. Germline CDR1 is SGHTA and CDR2 is FQGNSA. The full variable domain, in which reference TRBV7-2 and TRBJ1-4 provide the parts outside the CDR3, is GAGVSQSPSNKVTEKGKDVELRCDPISGHTALYWYRQSLGQGLEFLIYFQGNSAPDKSGLPSDRFSAERTGGSVSTLTIQRTQQEDSAVYLCASSLGPKGEKLFFGSGTQLSVL.

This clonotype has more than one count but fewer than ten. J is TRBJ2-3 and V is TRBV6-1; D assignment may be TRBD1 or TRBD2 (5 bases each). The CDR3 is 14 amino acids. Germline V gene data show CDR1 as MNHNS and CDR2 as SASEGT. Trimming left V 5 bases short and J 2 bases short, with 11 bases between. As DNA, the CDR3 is TGTGCCAGCAGTCGGGACGACTTCACAGATACGCAGTATTTT. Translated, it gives CASSRDDFTDTQYF.

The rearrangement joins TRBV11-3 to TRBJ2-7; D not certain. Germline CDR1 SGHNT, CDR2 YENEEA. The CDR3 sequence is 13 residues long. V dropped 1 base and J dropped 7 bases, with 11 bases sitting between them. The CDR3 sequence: CASSLGPLGEQYV. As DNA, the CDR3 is TGTGCCAGCAGCTTAGGCCCTTTGGGGGAGCAGTACGTC.

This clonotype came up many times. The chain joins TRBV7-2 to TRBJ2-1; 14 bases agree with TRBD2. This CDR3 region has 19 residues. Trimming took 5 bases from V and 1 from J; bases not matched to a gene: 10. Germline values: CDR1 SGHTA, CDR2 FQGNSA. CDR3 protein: CASSHPGLAGARSYNEQFF. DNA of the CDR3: TGTGCCAGCAGCCACCCGGGACTAGCGGGAGCGAGGTCCTACAATGAGCAGTTCTTC.

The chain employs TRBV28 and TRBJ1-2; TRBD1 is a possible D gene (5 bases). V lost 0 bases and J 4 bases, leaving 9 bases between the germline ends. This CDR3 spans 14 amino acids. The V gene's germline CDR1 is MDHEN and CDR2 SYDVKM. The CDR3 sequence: CASSLWGDGYGYTF. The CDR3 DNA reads TGTGCCAGCAGTTTATGGGGGGACGGCTATGGCTACACCTTC.

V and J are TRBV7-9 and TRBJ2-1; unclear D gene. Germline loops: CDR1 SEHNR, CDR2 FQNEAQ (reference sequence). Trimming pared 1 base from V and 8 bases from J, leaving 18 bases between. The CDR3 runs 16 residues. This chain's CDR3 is CASSLGTSRSTDEQFF. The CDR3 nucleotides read TGTGCCAGCAGCTTAGGCACCAGCAGGAGCACGGATGAGCAGTTCTTC.

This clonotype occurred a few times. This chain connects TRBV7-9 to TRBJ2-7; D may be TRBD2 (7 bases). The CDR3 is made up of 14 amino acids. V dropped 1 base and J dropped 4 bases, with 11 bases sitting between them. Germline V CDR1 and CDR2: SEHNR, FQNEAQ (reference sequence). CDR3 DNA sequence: TGTGCCAGCAGCTTAGAGGGGGGGGGATACGAGCAGTACGTC. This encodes CASSLEGGGYEQYV.

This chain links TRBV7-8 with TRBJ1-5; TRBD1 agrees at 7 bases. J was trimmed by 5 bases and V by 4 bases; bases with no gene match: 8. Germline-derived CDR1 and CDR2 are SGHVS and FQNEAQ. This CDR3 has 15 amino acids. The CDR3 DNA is TGTGCCAGCAGCTCCTACTACAGGGGAGATCAGCCCCAGCATTTT. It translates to CASSSYYRGDQPQHF. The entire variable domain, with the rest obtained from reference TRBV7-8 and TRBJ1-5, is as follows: GAGVSQSPRYKVAKRGQDVALRCDPISGHVSLFWYQQALGQGPEFLTYFQNEAQLDKSGLPSDRFFAERPEGSVSTLKIQRTQQEDSAVYLCASSSYYRGDQPQHFGDGTRLSIL.

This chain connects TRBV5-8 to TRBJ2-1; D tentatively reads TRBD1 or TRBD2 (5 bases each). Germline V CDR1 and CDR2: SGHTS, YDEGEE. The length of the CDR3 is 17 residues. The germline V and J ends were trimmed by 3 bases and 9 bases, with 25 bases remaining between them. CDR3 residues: CASSYAGSGVGSSEQFF. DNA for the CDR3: TGTGCCAGCAGCTACGCAGGGAGCGGCGTCGGGTCTAGTGAGCAGTTCTTC.

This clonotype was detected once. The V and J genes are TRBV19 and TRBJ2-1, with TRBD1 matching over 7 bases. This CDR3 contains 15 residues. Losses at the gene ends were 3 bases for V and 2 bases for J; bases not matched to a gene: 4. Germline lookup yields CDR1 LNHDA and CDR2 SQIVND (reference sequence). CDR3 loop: CASSMFGTAYNEQFF. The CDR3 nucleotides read TGTGCCAGTAGTATGTTCGGGACAGCCTACAATGAGCAGTTCTTC.

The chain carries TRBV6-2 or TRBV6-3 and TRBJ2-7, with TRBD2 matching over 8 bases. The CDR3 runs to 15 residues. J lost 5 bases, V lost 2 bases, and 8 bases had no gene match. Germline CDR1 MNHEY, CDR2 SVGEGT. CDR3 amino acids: CASSYPGAGANEQYV. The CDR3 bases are TGTGCCAGCAGTTACCCCGGAGCGGGAGCCAACGAGCAGTACGTC.

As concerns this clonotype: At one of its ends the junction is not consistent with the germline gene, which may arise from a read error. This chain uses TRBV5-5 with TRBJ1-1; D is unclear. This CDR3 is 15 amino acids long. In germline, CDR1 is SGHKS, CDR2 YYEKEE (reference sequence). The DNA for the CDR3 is TGTGCCAGCACCTTGTGGGCGGGCAGGAACACTGAAGCTTTCTTT. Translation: CASTLWAGRNTEAFF.

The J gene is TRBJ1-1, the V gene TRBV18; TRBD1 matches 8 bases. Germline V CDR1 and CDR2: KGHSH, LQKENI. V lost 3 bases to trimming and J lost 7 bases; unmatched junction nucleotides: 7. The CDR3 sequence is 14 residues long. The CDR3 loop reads CASSPLSDRGEAFF. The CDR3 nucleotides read TGTGCCAGCTCACCTCTATCCGACAGGGGTGAAGCTTTCTTT.

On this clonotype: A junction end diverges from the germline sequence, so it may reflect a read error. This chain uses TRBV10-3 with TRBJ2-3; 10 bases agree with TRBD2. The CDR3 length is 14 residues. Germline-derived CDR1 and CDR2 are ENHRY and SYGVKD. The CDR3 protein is CAIRGTSGTATQYF. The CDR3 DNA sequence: TGTGCCATCAGGGGTACTAGCGGGACAGCTACGCAGTATTTT.

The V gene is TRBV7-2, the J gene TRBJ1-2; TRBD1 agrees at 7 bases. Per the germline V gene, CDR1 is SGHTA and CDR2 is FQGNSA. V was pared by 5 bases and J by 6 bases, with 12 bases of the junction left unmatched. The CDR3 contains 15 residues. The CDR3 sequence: CASSLNRPGGDGYTF. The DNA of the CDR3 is TGTGCCAGCAGCCTAAACCGTCCAGGGGGTGATGGCTACACCTTC.

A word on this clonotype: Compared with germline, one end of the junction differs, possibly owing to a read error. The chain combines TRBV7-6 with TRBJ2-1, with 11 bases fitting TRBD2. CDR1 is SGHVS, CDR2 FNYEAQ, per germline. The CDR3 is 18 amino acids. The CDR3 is CASSPLVTRLAGYNEQFF. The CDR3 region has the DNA TGTGCTAGCAGCCCACTTGTAACTAGACTAGCGGGGTACAATGAGCAGTTCTTC.